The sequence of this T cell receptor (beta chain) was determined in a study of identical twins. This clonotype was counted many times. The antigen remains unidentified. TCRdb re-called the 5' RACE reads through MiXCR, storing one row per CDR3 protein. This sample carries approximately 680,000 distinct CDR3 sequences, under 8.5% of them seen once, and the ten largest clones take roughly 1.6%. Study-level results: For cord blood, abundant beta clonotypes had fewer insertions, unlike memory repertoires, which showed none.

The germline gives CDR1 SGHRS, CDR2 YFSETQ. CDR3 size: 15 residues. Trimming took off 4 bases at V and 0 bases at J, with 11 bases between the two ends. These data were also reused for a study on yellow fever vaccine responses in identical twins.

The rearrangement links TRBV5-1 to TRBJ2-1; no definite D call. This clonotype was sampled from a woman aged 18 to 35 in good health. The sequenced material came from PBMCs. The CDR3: CASSVTVLSYNEQFF. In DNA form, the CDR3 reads TGCGCCAGCAGCGTAACAGTCCTCTCCTACAATGAGCAGTTCTTC.